This T cell receptor (beta chain) originates from a study of T-cell memory formation after mild COVID-19 (dated by TCRdb to the early 2020s). As for the study more broadly: TCR sequence clusters from the two donors were found to be largely donor specific. The cohort comprised two young, previously healthy adult volunteers, one female and one male. In a couple of donors, T-cell clones that expanded and contracted after mild COVID-19 were tracked by sequencing TCRalpha and TCRbeta repertoires over time. Results and caveats for the whole study, not just this receptor: SARS-CoV-2 specificity was not confirmed for the second-wave clones peaking on day 37. Some responding clones were detected in pre-infection memory, which suggested that pre-existing cross-reactive memory T cells had joined the SARS-CoV-2 response. Contracting CD4+ clones appeared mostly in the CM and EM memory subsets, whereas CD8+ clones were enriched in EMRA. Only a couple of mild cases were covered in the study, and larger cohorts including severe cases with pre-infection samples were considered necessary. Balanced CD4/CD8 phenotypes were observed for clones contracting from day 15 to 85, whereas a bias towards CD4+ was observed for a second wave of clones expanding from day 15 to 37.

Ficoll-Paque density gradient centrifugation was used to isolate PBMCs. The CDR1 and CDR2 encoded by the germline V gene are SGHRS and YFSETQ. V is shortened by 0 bases, J by 0 bases, and the region joining them spans 7 bases. The CDR3, cysteine through phenylalanine, is 14 amino acids long. Only CDR3 DNA is held: 42 bases, read in frame from base 1. Sequencing took place on an Illumina NovaSeq 6000. TCRalpha and TCRbeta cDNA libraries were built by 5'RACE with constant-segment primers, adding sample barcodes and unique molecular identifiers. RNA was extracted from every sample with Trizol reagent. The libraries were amplified in two PCR steps, and the second step added a second sample barcode and Illumina TruSeq adapters. Libraries were sequenced on an Illumina NovaSeq with 2 x 150 bp paired-end reads. Regarding the original processing steps: Demultiplexing of reads and collapsing into UMI-guided consensus sequences were performed with migec v1.2.7. Using mixcr v2.1.11, the UMI consensuses were aligned to TRA and TRB V and J templates and assembled into clonotypes. A clonotype was counted as expanded or contracted only when both edgeR and NoisET called the clonotype significant, with the noise models trained on biological replicates. For edgeR calls, the cutoffs were a false discovery rate-adjusted p below 0.01 and a log2 fold-change threshold of 1. PCA with hierarchical clustering of max-normalized trajectories of the 1000 most abundant clonotypes was used as exploratory dynamics analysis. Separately sequenced CD4+ and CD8+ repertoires were used to assign the CD4 or CD8 phenotype of responding clones. TCRdb reprocessed the public reads (quality trimming at Q25 with fastp, clone calling with MiXCR) and kept in-frame beta chains. Rows are combined by CDR3 protein, so each entry shows the most common genes and DNA. The V and J calls were determined by TCRdb, not by the authors. The sample table shows over 10,000 distinct CDR3 sequences, and approximately 12% are seen once. The ten biggest clones cover under 50% of the sample.

This clonotype came up many times. The antigen it recognizes is unknown. No per-base quality is available; no much larger clone lies one base away. The chain is assembled from TRBV5-1 and TRBJ2-7; a confident D gene designation cannot be given. Sequencing was performed on PBMCs or a T cell subset sorted from them (not recorded which). This clonotype originated in an adult woman who had mild COVID-19 (a few samples of this study predate the infection). The sample titles of this study are shuffled in the database, so cell type and time point are left out; the donor was told from shared clones. The DNA sequence follows: TGCGCCAGCAGCTTGGAGGAAAGCTCCTACGAGCAGTACTTC. It codes for CASSLEESSYEQYF.